This T cell receptor (beta chain) came from a study of pediatric ulcerative colitis (dated by TCRdb to between 2018 and 2021). Study-wide context: Among the ulcerative colitis patients, about seven had pancolitis and two had left-sided colitis, and histology in every patient was consistent with ulcerative colitis. Under 10 newly diagnosed, treatment-naive pediatric ulcerative colitis patients and a handful of non-IBD control children each provided paired blood and rectal samples. Using the Pediatric Ulcerative Colitis Activity Index, two patients were classed as having mild disease, several as having moderate disease and three as having acute severe colitis. The investigation overall reported the following: Controls, mild-moderate and acute severe colitis patients were separated by rectal repertoire features, and reduced rectal diversity due to clonal expansions was observed in acute severe colitis. Blood-derived T cells may have been included in the rectal pinch biopsies, particularly in patients with overt colitis. Because the repertoires came from total lymphocyte DNA, rare subsets such as regulatory T cells may have patterns that are not reflected. For technical reasons, substantially fewer templates were yielded by the blood samples of two patients, and these blood samples were excluded from blood-rectal overlap analysis. A couple of rectal CDR3 clonotypes were found in every ulcerative colitis patient but in no control. The healthy control group was small, consisting of only four individuals. Clonal overlap between a subject's own blood and rectum was significantly greater in ulcerative colitis patients than in controls, which suggests more T cell trafficking to inflamed tissue.

During colonoscopy, one to two rectal pinch biopsies were obtained for research purposes. Ulcerative colitis patients had received no immunosuppressive medication before the diagnostic colonoscopy. Rectal biopsies were digested with proteinase K before DNA isolation. The Wizard kit (Promega) was used to extract genomic DNA from both blood and intestinal samples. Regarding this clone: The antigen this receptor binds is unknown. Qualities for individual bases were not recorded, and no much larger clone is one base off.

Through the immunoSEQ TRB Survey service, multiplex V and J primers were used to amplify rearranged CDR3 beta regions from genomic DNA. To keep depth equal across samples, survey-level sequencing depth of up to 500,000 reads per sample was applied. Libraries were purified and pooled, and sequencing was performed on Illumina technology. The authors' analysis ran thus. immunoSEQ online tools were used for productive clonality, sample overlap, pairwise scatters, CDR3 beta length, V/D/J gene usage and productiveness. Calculated diversity was defined as the number of unique rearrangements divided by total templates, multiplied by 100, and Shannon and Simpson indices were computed as well. Principal component analysis was performed on Z-score normalized data with the R prcomp function and the ggbiplot package. Morisita's index was used to measure clonal overlap between blood and rectum within each subject. TCRdb obtained this table from immuneACCESS and retained in-frame rearrangements with V and J assigned. These tables miss some clones; where compared with another copy, unresolved V genes account for less than half of the shortfall, and the remainder is unexplained. The D gene and trimming were derived from the DNA, and the V and J assignments and clone size from that table. This sample lists 40,000 to 55,000 clones; 78% were detected once. Of the sample, over 3% falls within the top ten clones.

The CDR3 starts with the cysteine, ends with the phenylalanine, and has 14 residues. The CDR3 DNA has 42 bases and is translated from base 1. Based on the germline V gene (reference sequence), the CDR1 and CDR2 sequences are LNHDA and SQIVND. V is pared back by 3 bases and J by 11 bases, with 19 bases lying between the germline termini. This clonotype was sampled from a girl aged 10 to 17 with moderate ulcerative colitis. The sample comprised gut tissue. The chain is assembled from TRBV19 and TRBJ1-2; no confident D gene assignment can be made. The nucleotide sequence is TGTGCCAGTAGTATTCTGGGGATGATCGAGAGGTACACCTTC. This sequence encodes CASSILGMIERYTF.